This TCR beta chain was sequenced during a study of response to subunit inactivated influenza vaccine. Study results and caveats: T cells newly recruited by each seasonal influenza vaccination are few, the authors suggested.

From the RT-PCR reads, TCRdb called clonotypes with MiXCR, one entry per CDR3 protein. The data hold about 500,000 distinct CDR3 sequences, with about 15% observed a single time. This clonotype was seen at least ten times. Its antigen is unidentified. Between the trimmed V and J ends, which lost 0 bases and 3 bases, there was a span of 19 bases. The CDR3 is 18 residues long. Germline-derived CDR1 and CDR2 are SGHRS and YFSETQ. The rearrangement joins TRBV5-1 to TRBJ2-1, with D perhaps given as TRBD1 or TRBD2 (5 bases each). This clonotype originated in a man aged 50 to 69 who received an inactivated influenza vaccine. Sequencing used CD4+ T cells sorted from PBMCs, obtained approximately 25 months after vaccination. CDR3 coding DNA: TGCGCCAGCAGCTTGGTTGGGGCCCGAGAGGGGCACTACAATGAGCAGTTCTTC. It codes for CASSLVGAREGHYNEQFF.